This is a list of T cell receptor beta chains from one sample in a study of cytomegalovirus exposure and HLA in healthy donors. TCRdb's table, derived via immunoSEQ multiplex PCR, lists solely in-frame clones and lacks some. Here the sample spans 150,000 to 180,000 clones, around 82% being singletons. Sequencing was carried out using PBMCs. The source is a woman aged 40 to 50 in good health and CMV-seropositive. CDR3s include the opening cysteine and the closing phenylalanine or tryptophan. Fields, in order: V gene, J gene, clone size, D gene, CDR3 protein, CDR3 DNA. The D gene is left open where the match is weak. Clone size is not always given. Where it is, it says once, few, many or a class for expanded clones.

v_call: TRBV18
j_call: TRBJ1-1
clone_size: NA
d_call: NA
cdr3_aa: CASSLTQGNTEAFF
cdr3_nt: TGTGCCAGCTCACTTACGCAGGGGAACACTGAAGCTTTCTTT

v_call: TRBV7-6
j_call: TRBJ2-2
clone_size: NA
d_call: TRBD2
cdr3_aa: CASSSISGRRTGELFF
cdr3_nt: TGTGCCAGCAGCTCCATTAGCGGGAGACGGACCGGGGAGCTGTTTTTT

v_call: TRBV7-9
j_call: TRBJ2-7
clone_size: NA
d_call: NA
cdr3_aa: CASSQTGQGSSYEQYF
cdr3_nt: TGTGCCAGCAGCCAAACGGGGCAGGGGTCATCCTACGAGCAGTACTTC

v_call: TRBV5-1
j_call: TRBJ2-2
clone_size: NA
d_call: TRBD2
cdr3_aa: CASSLSTSGRGELFF
cdr3_nt: TGCGCCAGCAGCTTGTCGACTAGCGGGAGGGGGGAGCTGTTTTTT

v_call: TRBV5-1
j_call: TRBJ2-3
clone_size: NA
d_call: NA
cdr3_aa: CASSLRGANTDTQYF
cdr3_nt: TGCGCCAGCAGCTTGCGGGGGGCTAACACAGATACGCAGTATTTT

v_call: TRBV9
j_call: TRBJ1-1
clone_size: NA
d_call: NA
cdr3_aa: CASSVEADNTEAFF
cdr3_nt: TGTGCCAGCAGCGTAGAGGCGGATAACACTGAAGCTTTCTTT

v_call: TRBV4-1
j_call: TRBJ2-3
clone_size: NA
d_call: TRBD2
cdr3_aa: CASSQEPGAGSTDTQYF
cdr3_nt: TGCGCCAGCAGCCAAGAACCCGGAGCGGGGAGCACAGATACGCAGTATTTT

v_call: TRBV6-5
j_call: TRBJ1-5
clone_size: NA
d_call: TRBD1
cdr3_aa: CASSSGTANQPQHF
cdr3_nt: TGTGCCAGCAGTTCCGGGACAGCGAATCAGCCCCAGCATTTT

v_call: TRBV2
j_call: TRBJ1-3
clone_size: NA
d_call: NA
cdr3_aa: CASTPTTGLSGNTIYF
cdr3_nt: TGTGCCAGCACCCCAACGACAGGTCTCTCTGGAAACACCATATATTTT

v_call: TRBV27
j_call: TRBJ2-1
clone_size: NA
d_call: TRBD2
cdr3_aa: CASSLLASGRATEQFF
cdr3_nt: TGTGCCAGCAGTTTATTAGCTAGCGGGAGGGCTACTGAGCAGTTCTTC

v_call: TRBV7-2
j_call: TRBJ2-7
clone_size: NA
d_call: NA
cdr3_aa: CASSLAHGQSNEQYF
cdr3_nt: TGTGCCAGCAGCTTAGCGCATGGACAAAGCAACGAGCAGTACTTC

v_call: TRBV4-1
j_call: TRBJ2-7
clone_size: NA
d_call: TRBD2
cdr3_aa: CASSREAGAFSYEQYF
cdr3_nt: TGCGCCAGCAGCCGAGAAGCGGGAGCGTTCTCCTACGAGCAGTACTTC

v_call: TRBV11-2
j_call: TRBJ2-1
clone_size: once
d_call: NA
cdr3_aa: CASSLLDNEQFF
cdr3_nt: TGTGCCAGCAGCTTACTCGACAATGAGCAGTTCTTC

v_call: TRBV7-8
j_call: TRBJ2-7
clone_size: NA
d_call: TRBD1
cdr3_aa: CASSLERDRYEQYF
cdr3_nt: TGTGCCAGCAGCTTAGAAAGGGACAGGTACGAGCAGTACTTC

v_call: TRBV30
j_call: TRBJ1-5
clone_size: few
d_call: TRBD1
cdr3_aa: CAWSIGTGNQPQHF
cdr3_nt: TGTGCCTGGAGTATCGGGACAGGCAATCAGCCCCAGCATTTT

v_call: TRBV28
j_call: TRBJ1-2
clone_size: few
d_call: NA
cdr3_aa: CASSRNYGGYTF
cdr3_nt: TGTGCCAGCAGCCGGAACTATGGAGGCTACACCTTC

v_call: TRBV7-2
j_call: TRBJ1-1
clone_size: NA
d_call: NA
cdr3_aa: CASSLFRVTEAFF
cdr3_nt: TGTGCCAGCAGCTTATTCAGGGTCACTGAAGCTTTCTTT

v_call: TRBV5-1
j_call: TRBJ2-5
clone_size: NA
d_call: TRBD2
cdr3_aa: CASSLLAGATAGETQYF
cdr3_nt: TGCGCCAGCAGCTTGCTAGCGGGGGCAACAGCGGGAGAGACCCAGTACTTC

v_call: TRBV6-5
j_call: TRBJ2-1
clone_size: NA
d_call: TRBD2
cdr3_aa: CASSSKPSGGNNEQFF
cdr3_nt: TGTGCCAGCAGTTCAAAACCTAGCGGGGGAAATAATGAGCAGTTCTTC

v_call: TRBV7-9
j_call: TRBJ2-7
clone_size: NA
d_call: NA
cdr3_aa: CASSLGGVSPYEQYF
cdr3_nt: TGTGCCAGCAGCTTAGGGGGCGTTAGTCCCTACGAGCAGTACTTC

v_call: TRBV11-2
j_call: TRBJ2-2
clone_size: few
d_call: NA
cdr3_aa: CASSSGTSNTGELFF
cdr3_nt: TGTGCCAGCAGCTCCGGGACATCGAACACCGGGGAGCTGTTTTTT

v_call: TRBV5-1
j_call: TRBJ2-1
clone_size: NA
d_call: TRBD2
cdr3_aa: CASSLSTSGMIPYNEQFF
cdr3_nt: TGCGCCAGCAGCTTGTCGACTAGCGGGATGATCCCATACAATGAGCAGTTCTTC

v_call: TRBV5-4
j_call: TRBJ1-2
clone_size: NA
d_call: NA
cdr3_aa: CASSLGMENYGYTF
cdr3_nt: TGTGCCAGCAGCCTCGGAATGGAGAACTATGGCTACACCTTC

v_call: TRBV19
j_call: TRBJ2-3
clone_size: once
d_call: TRBD1
cdr3_aa: CASSLTGGLTSTDTQYF
cdr3_nt: TGTGCCAGTAGCCTGACAGGGGGACTCACTAGCACAGATACGCAGTATTTT

v_call: TRBV14
j_call: TRBJ2-5
clone_size: once
d_call: NA
cdr3_aa: CASSLEGTLGTQYF
cdr3_nt: TGTGCCAGCAGCCTAGAAGGGACTCTGGGAACCCAGTACTTC

v_call: TRBV6-1
j_call: TRBJ2-3
clone_size: NA
d_call: NA
cdr3_aa: CASSPTFTDTQYF
cdr3_nt: TGTGCCAGCAGCCCTACCTTCACAGATACGCAGTATTTT

v_call: TRBV5-1
j_call: TRBJ1-3
clone_size: NA
d_call: TRBD1
cdr3_aa: CASSSAGTGQGNTIYF
cdr3_nt: TGCGCCAGCAGCTCAGCCGGGACAGGGCAGGGAAACACCATATATTTT

v_call: TRBV19
j_call: TRBJ2-7
clone_size: once
d_call: NA
cdr3_aa: CASSITRAGGANYEQYF
cdr3_nt: TGTGCCAGTAGTATTACCCGGGCCGGCGGGGCGAACTACGAGCAGTACTTC

v_call: TRBV6-5
j_call: TRBJ1-1
clone_size: NA
d_call: NA
cdr3_aa: CASSQQGFMNTEAFF
cdr3_nt: TGTGCCAGCAGTCAACAGGGCTTCATGAACACTGAAGCTTTCTTT

v_call: TRBV28
j_call: TRBJ2-3
clone_size: NA
d_call: TRBD1
cdr3_aa: CASSRGAGGSDTQYF
cdr3_nt: TGTGCCAGCAGCCGCGGGGCAGGGGGCAGCGATACGCAGTATTTT

v_call: TRBV5-6
j_call: TRBJ2-7
clone_size: NA
d_call: NA
cdr3_aa: CASSRGTGSSYEQYF
cdr3_nt: TGTGCCAGCAGCCGCGGGACTGGGTCATCTTACGAGCAGTACTTC

v_call: TRBV6-1
j_call: TRBJ2-7
clone_size: NA
d_call: TRBD2
cdr3_aa: CATPGGAGDEQYF
cdr3_nt: TGTGCCACCCCGGGGGGGGCTGGTGACGAGCAGTACTTC

v_call: TRBV7-9
j_call: TRBJ2-1
clone_size: NA
d_call: TRBD1
cdr3_aa: CASSSTGGYNEQFF
cdr3_nt: TGTGCCAGCAGCTCCACAGGGGGCTACAATGAGCAGTTCTTC

v_call: TRBV6-1
j_call: TRBJ2-4
clone_size: NA
d_call: TRBD1
cdr3_aa: CASSEETGGAFIQYF
cdr3_nt: TGTGCCAGCAGTGAGGAGACAGGGGGCGCGTTCATTCAGTACTTC

v_call: TRBV18
j_call: TRBJ2-3
clone_size: NA
d_call: TRBD1
cdr3_aa: CASSPGTGMSDTQYF
cdr3_nt: TGTGCCAGCTCACCAGGGACAGGGATGTCAGATACGCAGTATTTT

v_call: TRBV5-1
j_call: TRBJ2-1
clone_size: NA
d_call: TRBD2
cdr3_aa: CASSWGLAGINEQFF
cdr3_nt: TGCGCCAGCAGCTGGGGACTAGCAGGTATCAATGAGCAGTTCTTC

v_call: TRBV28
j_call: TRBJ2-3
clone_size: NA
d_call: TRBD2
cdr3_aa: CASSPGRTSAAAGDTQYF
cdr3_nt: TGTGCCAGCAGTCCCGGTCGGACTAGCGCGGCGGCAGGAGATACGCAGTATTTT

v_call: TRBV4-1
j_call: TRBJ2-3
clone_size: NA
d_call: NA
cdr3_aa: CASSQDQGAGTDTQYF
cdr3_nt: TGCGCCAGCAGCCAAGATCAAGGGGCGGGCACAGATACGCAGTATTTT

v_call: TRBV7-8
j_call: TRBJ1-3
clone_size: NA
d_call: NA
cdr3_aa: CASSLEVRRVVGNTIYF
cdr3_nt: TGTGCCAGCAGCTTAGAGGTCCGCAGGGTGGTGGGAAACACCATATATTTT

v_call: TRBV19
j_call: TRBJ1-5
clone_size: NA
d_call: TRBD1
cdr3_aa: CASKLGQVYQPQHF
cdr3_nt: TGTGCCAGTAAATTGGGACAGGTTTATCAGCCCCAGCATTTT

v_call: TRBV5-4
j_call: TRBJ1-2
clone_size: NA
d_call: NA
cdr3_aa: CASSLGGYGYTF
cdr3_nt: TGTGCCAGCAGCTTGGGCGGATATGGCTACACCTTC

v_call: TRBV6-1
j_call: TRBJ2-3
clone_size: NA
d_call: TRBD2
cdr3_aa: CASSEAMGLAGTDTQYF
cdr3_nt: TGTGCCAGCAGTGAAGCGATGGGACTAGCGGGCACAGATACGCAGTATTTT

v_call: TRBV6-4
j_call: TRBJ2-2
clone_size: NA
d_call: NA
cdr3_aa: CARRGHMNTGELFF
cdr3_nt: TGTGCCAGAAGGGGACATATGAACACCGGGGAGCTGTTTTTT

v_call: TRBV10-2
j_call: TRBJ2-1
clone_size: NA
d_call: TRBD1
cdr3_aa: CASRSTGENFFDIGNEQFF
cdr3_nt: TGCGCCAGCAGGAGTACAGGGGAGAACTTTTTCGATATAGGAAATGAGCAGTTCTTC